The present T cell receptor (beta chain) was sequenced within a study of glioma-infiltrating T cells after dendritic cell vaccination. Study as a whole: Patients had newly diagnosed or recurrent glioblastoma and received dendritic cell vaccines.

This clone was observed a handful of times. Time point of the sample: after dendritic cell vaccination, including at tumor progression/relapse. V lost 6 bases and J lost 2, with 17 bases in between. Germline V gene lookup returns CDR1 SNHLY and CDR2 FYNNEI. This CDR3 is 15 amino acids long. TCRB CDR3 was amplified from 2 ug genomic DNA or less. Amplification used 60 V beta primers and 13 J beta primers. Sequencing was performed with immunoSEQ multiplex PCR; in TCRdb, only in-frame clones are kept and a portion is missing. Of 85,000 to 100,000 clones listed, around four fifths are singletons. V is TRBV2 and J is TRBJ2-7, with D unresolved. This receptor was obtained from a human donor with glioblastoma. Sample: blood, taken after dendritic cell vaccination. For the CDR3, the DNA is TGTGCCAGCAGAACCCTCGGGTTCGGAGCCTACGAGCAGTACTTC. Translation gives CASRTLGFGAYEQYF. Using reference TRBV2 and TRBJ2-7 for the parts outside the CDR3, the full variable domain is EPEVTQTPSHQVTQMGQEVILRCVPISNHLYFYWYRQILGQKVEFLVSFYNNEISEKSEIFDDQFSVERPDGSNFTLKIRSTKLEDSAMYFCASRTLGFGAYEQYFGPGTRLTVT.